Listed here is a single TCR beta chain. What it recognizes is unknown. CD4+ and CD8+ T cells were sorted from PBMCs stained for CD3, CD4 and CD8. This entry is derived from a study of CD8+ T cells in alopecia areata. General study results and limits: In scalp samples, resident alphabeta T cells of normal skin are also sequenced. Affected scalp, especially in alopecia totalis/universalis, had a higher clonality than normal scalp did.

RNA was isolated and reverse transcribed to cDNA, the sequencing template. Here immunoSEQ multiplex PCR was the method, and the copy in TCRdb shows in-frame clones only, minus some. The sample gives around 150,000 clones, 55% to 65% of which show up once; approximately 4.3% is in the top ten. What was sequenced was CD4+ T cells sorted from blood. This TCR derives from a human donor in good health.

The CDR3 DNA reads TGTGCCAGCAGCCGGGAGCAGTACTTC. It codes for CASSREQYF. The chain has TRBV3-1 (or the pseudogene TRBV3-2) and TRBJ2-7; D unclear. The CDR3 covers 9 residues. Germline assignment: CDR1 LGHDT and CDR2 YNNKEL (reference sequence). V lost 4 bases, J lost 7 bases, and 2 bases lay in between.